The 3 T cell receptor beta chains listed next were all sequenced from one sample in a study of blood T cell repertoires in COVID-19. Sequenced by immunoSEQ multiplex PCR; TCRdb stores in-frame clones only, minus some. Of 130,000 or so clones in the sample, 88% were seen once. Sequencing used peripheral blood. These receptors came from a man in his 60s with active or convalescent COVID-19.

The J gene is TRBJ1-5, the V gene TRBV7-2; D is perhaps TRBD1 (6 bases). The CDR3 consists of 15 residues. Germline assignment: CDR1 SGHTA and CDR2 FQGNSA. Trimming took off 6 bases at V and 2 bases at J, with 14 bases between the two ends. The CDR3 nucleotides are TGTGCCAGCAGTCTGGGGGGGGCTGGCAATCAGCCCCAGCATTTT. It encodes CASSLGGAGNQPQHF.

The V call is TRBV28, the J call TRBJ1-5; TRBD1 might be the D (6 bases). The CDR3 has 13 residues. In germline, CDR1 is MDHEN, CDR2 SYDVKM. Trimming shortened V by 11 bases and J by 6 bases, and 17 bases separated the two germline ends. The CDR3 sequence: CAVGGQLRQPQHF. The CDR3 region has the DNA TGTGCCGTTGGGGGACAACTACGTCAGCCCCAGCATTTT. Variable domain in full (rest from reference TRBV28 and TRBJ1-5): DVKVTQSSRYLVKRTGEKVFLECVQDMDHENMFWYRQDPGLGLRLIYFSYDVKMKEKGDIPEGYSVSREKKERFSLILESASTNQTSMYLCAVGGQLRQPQHFGDGTRLSIL.

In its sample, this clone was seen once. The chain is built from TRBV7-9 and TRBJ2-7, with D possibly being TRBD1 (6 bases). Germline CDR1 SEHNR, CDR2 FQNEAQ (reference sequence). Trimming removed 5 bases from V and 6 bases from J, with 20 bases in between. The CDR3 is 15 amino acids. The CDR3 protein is CASSPDRNVLGEQYF. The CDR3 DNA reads TGTGCCAGCAGCCCCGACAGGAATGTACTTGGCGAGCAGTACTTC.